The clone carrying this T cell receptor (beta chain) was counted a single time. Its target is unknown. This sample was included in a study of CD8+CD57+ T cells in acquired aplastic anemia. Study overall: The DNA of sorted CD4+ and CD8+ cells averaged roughly 3.2 ug. Healthy donors yielded roughly 9.9 million CD4+ cell reads on average. Overall study findings and caveats: The same twenty-nine CD8+ CDR3 sequences occurred in patients and in controls.

The study profiled TCR beta VDJ and CDR3 using genomic DNA as template. TCRdb redid the calling of the reads with MiXCR, one entry per CDR3 protein. This sample yields tens of thousands of distinct CDR3 sequences, of which under 80% are seen a single time; 20% to 25% belongs to the top ten. The germline gives CDR1 DFQATT, CDR2 SNEGSKA (reference sequence). V lost 1 base and J lost 4, with 13 bases in between. The length of the CDR3 is 14 residues. The sample consisted of sorted CD4+, CD8+, or CD8+CD57+ T cells (not recorded which) from PBMCs. The sequence was obtained from a human donor in good health, serving as a control. This chain joins TRBV20-1 and TRBJ1-2; no clear D. The CDR3 region has the DNA TGCAGTGCTAGAGCCTCCGGGAACCTCTATGGCTACACCTTC. Translating it yields CSARASGNLYGYTF.